Included here is one T cell receptor beta chain sequence, with context. These data belong to a study of OX40 agonist ivuxolimab in advanced cancers. Clones were sequenced by immunoSEQ multiplex PCR, and TCRdb holds only the in-frame ones, with some missing. The sample includes about 62,000 clones, roughly 82% seen only once; the top ten take roughly 5.8%. V shed 1 base and J 5 bases; nucleotides not matched to a gene: 9. This CDR3 has 17 residues. Germline-derived CDR1 and CDR2 are SGHAT and FQNNGV. The TCR was taken from an adult with an advanced solid tumor such as melanoma, head and neck, liver or kidney cancer. The V gene is TRBV11-2, the J gene TRBJ2-2, with 8 bases fitting TRBD2. The starting material was CD4+ or CD8+ T cells sorted from blood, obtained in a trial of the OX40 agonist ivuxolimab. The CDR3 bases are TGTGCCAGCAGCTTAGCCGCGGCGGGAGGTCTAACCGGGGAGCTGTTTTTT. Protein sequence: CASSLAAAGGLTGELFF.